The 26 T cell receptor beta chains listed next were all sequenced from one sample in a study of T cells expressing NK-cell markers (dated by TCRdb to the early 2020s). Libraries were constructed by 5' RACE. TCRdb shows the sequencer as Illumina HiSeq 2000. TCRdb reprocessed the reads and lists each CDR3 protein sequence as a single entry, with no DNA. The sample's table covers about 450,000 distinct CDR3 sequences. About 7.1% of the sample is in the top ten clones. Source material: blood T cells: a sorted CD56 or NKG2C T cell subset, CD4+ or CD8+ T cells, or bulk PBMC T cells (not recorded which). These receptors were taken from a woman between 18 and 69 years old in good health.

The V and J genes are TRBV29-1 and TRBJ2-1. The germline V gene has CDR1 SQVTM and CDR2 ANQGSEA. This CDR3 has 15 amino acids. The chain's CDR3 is CSVKTKGSSYNEQFF.

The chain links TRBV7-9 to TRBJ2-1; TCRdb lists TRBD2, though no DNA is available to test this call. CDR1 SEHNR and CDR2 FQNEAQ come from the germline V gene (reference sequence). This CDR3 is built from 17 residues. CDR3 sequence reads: CASSGRTSERRDNEQFF. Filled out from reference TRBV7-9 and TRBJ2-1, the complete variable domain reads DTGVSQNPRHKITKRGQNVTFRCDPISEHNRLYWYRQTLGQGPEFLTYFQNEAQLEKSRLLSDRFSAERPKGSFSTLEIQRTEQGDSAMYLCASSGRTSERRDNEQFFGPGTRLTVL.

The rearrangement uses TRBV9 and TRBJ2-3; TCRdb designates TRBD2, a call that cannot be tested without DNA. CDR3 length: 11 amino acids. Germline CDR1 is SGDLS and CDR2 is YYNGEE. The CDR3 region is CASSSAGPQYF.

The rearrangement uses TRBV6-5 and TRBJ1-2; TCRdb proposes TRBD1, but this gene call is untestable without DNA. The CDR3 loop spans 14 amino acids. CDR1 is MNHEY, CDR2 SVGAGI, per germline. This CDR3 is CASSYGTGAYGYTF.

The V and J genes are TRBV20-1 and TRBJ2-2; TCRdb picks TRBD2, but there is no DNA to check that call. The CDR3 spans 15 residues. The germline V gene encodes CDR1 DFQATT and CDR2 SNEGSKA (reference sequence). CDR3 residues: CSARRGGPDTGELFF.

The CDR3 is CASETSGGSYNEQFF. The rearrangement joins TRBV28 to TRBJ2-1; there is no DNA to check the TCRdb D call of TRBD2. The CDR3 runs to 15 residues. The germline V gene has CDR1 MDHEN and CDR2 SYDVKM.

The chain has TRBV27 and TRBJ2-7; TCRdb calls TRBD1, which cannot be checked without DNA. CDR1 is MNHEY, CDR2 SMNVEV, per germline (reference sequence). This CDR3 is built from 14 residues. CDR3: CASSAGQGVGEQYF.

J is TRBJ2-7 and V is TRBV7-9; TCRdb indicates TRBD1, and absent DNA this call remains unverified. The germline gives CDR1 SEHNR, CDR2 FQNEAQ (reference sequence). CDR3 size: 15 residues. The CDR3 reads CASSLGDLAHYEQYF.

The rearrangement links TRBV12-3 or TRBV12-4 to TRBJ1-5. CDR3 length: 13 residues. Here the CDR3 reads CASSFRGDQPQHF.

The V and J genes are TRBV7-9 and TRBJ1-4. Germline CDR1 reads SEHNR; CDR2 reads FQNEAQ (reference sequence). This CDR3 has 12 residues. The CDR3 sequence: CASRSVGEKLFF.

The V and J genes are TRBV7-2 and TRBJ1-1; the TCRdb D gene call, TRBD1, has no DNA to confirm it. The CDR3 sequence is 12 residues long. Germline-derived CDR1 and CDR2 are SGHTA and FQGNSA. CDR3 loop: CASQGQNTEAFF.

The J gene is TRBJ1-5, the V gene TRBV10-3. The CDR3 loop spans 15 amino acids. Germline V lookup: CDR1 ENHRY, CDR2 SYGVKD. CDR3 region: CAISESIGENQPQHF.

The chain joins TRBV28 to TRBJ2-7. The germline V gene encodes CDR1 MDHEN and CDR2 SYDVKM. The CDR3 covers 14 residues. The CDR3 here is CASSLLSFGYEQYF.

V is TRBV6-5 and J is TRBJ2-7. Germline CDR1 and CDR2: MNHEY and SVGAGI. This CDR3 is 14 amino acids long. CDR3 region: CASSYRTSYYEQYF.

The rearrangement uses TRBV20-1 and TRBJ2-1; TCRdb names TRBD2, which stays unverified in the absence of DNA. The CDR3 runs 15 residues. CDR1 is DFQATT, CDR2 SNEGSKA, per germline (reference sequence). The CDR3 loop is CSATRGKRGYNEQFF.

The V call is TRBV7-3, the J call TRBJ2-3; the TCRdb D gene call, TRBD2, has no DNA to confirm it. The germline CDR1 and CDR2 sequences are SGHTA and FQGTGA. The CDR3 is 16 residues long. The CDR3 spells CASSLVRGGLTDTQYF.

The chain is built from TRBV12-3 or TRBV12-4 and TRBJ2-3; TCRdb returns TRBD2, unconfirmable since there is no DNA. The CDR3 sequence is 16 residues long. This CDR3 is CASSLGTSGFTDTQYF.

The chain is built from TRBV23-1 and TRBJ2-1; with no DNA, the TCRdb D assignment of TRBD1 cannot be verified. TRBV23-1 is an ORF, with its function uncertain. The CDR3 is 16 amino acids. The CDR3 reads CASSQSSGTPYNEQFF.

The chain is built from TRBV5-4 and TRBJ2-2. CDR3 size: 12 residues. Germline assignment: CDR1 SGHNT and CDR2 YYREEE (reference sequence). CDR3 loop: CASSLDTRELFF.

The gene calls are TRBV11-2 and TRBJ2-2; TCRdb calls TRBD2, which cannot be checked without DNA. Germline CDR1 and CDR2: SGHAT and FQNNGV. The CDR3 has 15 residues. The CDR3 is CASSLFTSGTGELFF.

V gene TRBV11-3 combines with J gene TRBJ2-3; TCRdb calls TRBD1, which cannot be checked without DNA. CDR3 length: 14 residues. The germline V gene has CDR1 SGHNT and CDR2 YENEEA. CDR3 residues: CASSFGSGADTQYF.

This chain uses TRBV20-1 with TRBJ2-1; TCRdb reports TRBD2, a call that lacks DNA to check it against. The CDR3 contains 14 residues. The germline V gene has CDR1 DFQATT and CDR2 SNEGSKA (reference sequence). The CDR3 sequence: CSARVASGSHEQFF.

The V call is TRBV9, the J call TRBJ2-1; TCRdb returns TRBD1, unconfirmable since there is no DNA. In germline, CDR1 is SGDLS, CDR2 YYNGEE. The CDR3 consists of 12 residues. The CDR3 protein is CASSVGGHEQFF.

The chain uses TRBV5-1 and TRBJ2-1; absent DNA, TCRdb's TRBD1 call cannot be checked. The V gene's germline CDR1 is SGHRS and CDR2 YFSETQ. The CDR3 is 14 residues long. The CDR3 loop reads CASSNGQGNNEQFF.

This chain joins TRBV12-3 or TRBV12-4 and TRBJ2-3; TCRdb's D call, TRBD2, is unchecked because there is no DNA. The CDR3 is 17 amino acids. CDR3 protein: CASRIEIAGPFTDTQYF.

CDR3 sequence: CASDRGHYNEQFF. The chain combines TRBV6-2 or TRBV6-3 with TRBJ2-1; TCRdb gives TRBD1 as the D gene, but with no DNA this cannot be confirmed. Germline CDR1 and CDR2: MNHEY and SVGEGT. There are 13 residues in the CDR3.